This T cell receptor beta chain was recovered during a study of blood T cell repertoires in COVID-19. Study in general: Spain, Italy and the United States supplied samples that represented acute and convalescent COVID-19. The cDNA or gDNA used as material had been derived from T cells, B-cell-depleted T cells, or PBMCs.

The length of the CDR3 is 15 residues. With 3 bases removed from V and 1 base from J, the gap between germline ends came to 13 bases. Germline V gives CDR1 MNHEY, CDR2 SMNVEV (reference sequence). The sample holds a few counts of this clone. Method: immunoSEQ multiplex PCR; TCRdb's copy keeps in-frame clones and lacks some. Among about 190,000 clones listed, around 84% were seen once. The clonotype was recovered from a woman under 40 who had recovered from COVID-19. The sequenced sample was PBMCs or T cells enriched from blood (not recorded which). The chain joins TRBV27 to TRBJ2-7, with D perhaps matching TRBD2 (6 bases). The CDR3, as DNA: TGTGCCAGCAGTTTGCTAGCGATAGGATCCTACGAGCAGTACTTC. It yields the protein CASSLLAIGSYEQYF.